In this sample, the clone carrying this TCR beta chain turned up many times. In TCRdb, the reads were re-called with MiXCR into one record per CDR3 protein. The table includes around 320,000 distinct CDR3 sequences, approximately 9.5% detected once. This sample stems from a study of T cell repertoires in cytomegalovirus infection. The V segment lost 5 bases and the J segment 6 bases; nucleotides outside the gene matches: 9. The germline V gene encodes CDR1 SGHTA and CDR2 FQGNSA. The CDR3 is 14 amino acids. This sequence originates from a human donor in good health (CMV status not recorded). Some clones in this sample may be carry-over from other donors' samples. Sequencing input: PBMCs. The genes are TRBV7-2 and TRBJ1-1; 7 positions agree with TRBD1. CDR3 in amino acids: CASSLTFTGAEAFF. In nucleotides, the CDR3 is TGTGCCAGCAGCCTTACCTTTACAGGGGCTGAAGCTTTCTTT.